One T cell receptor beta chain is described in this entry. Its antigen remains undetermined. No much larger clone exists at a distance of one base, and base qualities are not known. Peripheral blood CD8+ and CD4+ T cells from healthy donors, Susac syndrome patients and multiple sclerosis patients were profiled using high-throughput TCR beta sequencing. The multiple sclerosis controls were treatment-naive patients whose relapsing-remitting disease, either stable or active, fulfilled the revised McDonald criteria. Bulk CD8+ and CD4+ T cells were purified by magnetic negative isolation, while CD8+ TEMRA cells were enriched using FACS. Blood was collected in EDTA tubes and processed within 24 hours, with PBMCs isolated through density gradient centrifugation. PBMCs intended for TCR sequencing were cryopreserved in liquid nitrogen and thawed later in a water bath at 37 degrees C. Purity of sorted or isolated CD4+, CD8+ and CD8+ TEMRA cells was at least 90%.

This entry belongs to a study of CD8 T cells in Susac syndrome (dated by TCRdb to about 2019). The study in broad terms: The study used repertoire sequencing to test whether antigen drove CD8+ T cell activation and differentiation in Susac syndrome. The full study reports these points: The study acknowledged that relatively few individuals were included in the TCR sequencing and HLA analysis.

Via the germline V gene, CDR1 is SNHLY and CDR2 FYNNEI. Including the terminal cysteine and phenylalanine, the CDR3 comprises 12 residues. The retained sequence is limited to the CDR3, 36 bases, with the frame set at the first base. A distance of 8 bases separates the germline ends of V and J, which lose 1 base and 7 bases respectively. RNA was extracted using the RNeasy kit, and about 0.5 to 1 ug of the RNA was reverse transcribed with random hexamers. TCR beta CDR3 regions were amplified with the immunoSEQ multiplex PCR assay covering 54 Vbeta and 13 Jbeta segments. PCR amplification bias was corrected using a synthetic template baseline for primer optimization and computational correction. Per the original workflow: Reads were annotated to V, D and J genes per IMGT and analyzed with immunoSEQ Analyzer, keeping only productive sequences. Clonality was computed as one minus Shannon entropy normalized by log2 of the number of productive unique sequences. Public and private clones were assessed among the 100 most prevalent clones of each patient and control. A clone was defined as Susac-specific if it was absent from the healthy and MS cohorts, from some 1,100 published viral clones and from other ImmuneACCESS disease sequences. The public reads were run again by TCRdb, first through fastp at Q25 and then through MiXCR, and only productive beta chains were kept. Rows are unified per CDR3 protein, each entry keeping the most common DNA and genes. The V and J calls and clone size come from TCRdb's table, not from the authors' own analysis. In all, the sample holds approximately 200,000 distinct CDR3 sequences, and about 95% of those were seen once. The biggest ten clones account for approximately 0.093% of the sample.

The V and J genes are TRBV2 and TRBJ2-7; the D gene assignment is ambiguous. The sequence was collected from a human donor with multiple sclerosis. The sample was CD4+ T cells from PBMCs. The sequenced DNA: TGTGCCAGCAGTGAAGAGGCATGGGAGCAGTACTTC. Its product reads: CASSEEAWEQYF. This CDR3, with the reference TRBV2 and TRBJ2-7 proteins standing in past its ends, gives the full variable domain EPEVTQTPSHQVTQMGQEVILRCVPISNHLYFYWYRQILGQKVEFLVSFYNNEISEKSEIFDDQFSVERPDGSNFTLKIRSTKLEDSAMYFCASSEEAWEQYFGPGTRLTVT.